One sample yielded the 13 T cell receptor beta chains listed below, sequenced in a study of T-cell memory formation after mild COVID-19. TCRdb called the 5' RACE reads again in MiXCR, with one record for every CDR3 protein. The table lists more than 80,000 distinct CDR3 sequences, approximately 13% of them singletons. The sequencing input was PBMCs or a T cell subset sorted from them (not recorded which). The receptors derive from an adult woman who had mild COVID-19 (a few samples of this study predate the infection). Cell type and time point are not known.

V usage is TRBV5-1 and J usage is TRBJ2-4; no reliable D call. Trimming took off 2 bases at V and 1 base at J, with 19 bases between the two ends. The CDR3 length is 18 residues. Germline V CDR1 and CDR2: SGHRS, YFSETQ. As DNA, the CDR3 is TGCGCCAGCAGCTTCGGATCGATAATCGGACGGGCCAAAAACATTCAGTACTTC. Protein product: CASSFGSIIGRAKNIQYF. The variable domain in full, with the rest retrieved from reference TRBV5-1 and TRBJ2-4, is KAGVTQTPRYLIKTRGQQVTLSCSPISGHRSVSWYQQTPGQGLQFLFEYFSETQRNKGNFPGRFSGRQFSNSRSEMNVSTLELGDSALYLCASSFGSIIGRAKNIQYFGAGTRLSVL.

This clonotype was detected only a few times. This chain uses TRBV12-3 or TRBV12-4 with TRBJ1-1; 7 bases are shared with TRBD1. The V gene end was trimmed by 5 bases and the J gene end by 1 base; junction bases not matched to a gene: 13. This CDR3 spans 17 amino acids. The CDR3 loop is CASSPQTLQGPNTEAFF. Written as DNA, the CDR3 is TGTGCCAGCAGTCCGCAAACTTTACAGGGGCCGAACACTGAAGCTTTCTTT.

This clonotype was seen more than once but under ten times. The rearrangement joins TRBV4-2 to TRBJ2-7, with 8 positions matching TRBD1. The CDR3 loop spans 13 amino acids. Trimming took 1 base from V and 6 from J; bases not matched to a gene: 2. From germline, CDR1 is LGHNA and CDR2 YNFKEQ. DNA of the CDR3: TGTGCCAGCAGCCAAGGGACAGGGCGCGAGCAGTACTTC. Protein sequence: CASSQGTGREQYF.

The chain couples TRBV29-1 to TRBJ2-3, with 7 bases fitting TRBD1. V lost 8 bases to trimming and J lost 6 bases; unmatched junction nucleotides: 20. The CDR3 covers 16 residues. Germline V gene sequence: CDR1 SQVTM, CDR2 ANQGSEA. The CDR3 sequence is CSIWDGTVSPVDTQYF. CDR3 sequence (DNA): TGCAGCATTTGGGATGGGACAGTCAGCCCGGTGGATACGCAGTATTTT.

The CDR3 sequence is CASSGGNEQFF. The CDR3 DNA is TGTGCCAGCAGCGGAGGCAATGAGCAGTTCTTC. This chain connects TRBV9 to TRBJ2-1; D uncertain. Germline loops: CDR1 SGDLS, CDR2 YYNGEE. The CDR3 totals 11 residues. Trimming took off 3 bases at V and 6 bases at J, with 4 bases between the two ends.

This clonotype was seen a handful of times. The chain links TRBV5-1 to TRBJ1-1, with no clear D. The V gene's germline CDR1 is SGHRS and CDR2 YFSETQ. The CDR3 has 12 residues. V was trimmed by 4 bases and J by 2 bases, leaving 6 bases between them. The CDR3 loop is CASSIKNTEAFF. CDR3 nucleotides: TGCGCCAGCAGCATTAAAAACACTGAAGCTTTCTTT.

The CDR3 nucleotides are TGTGCTAGTGGTTTGAATAGCGGGAGGAGGACAGATACGCAGTATTTT. This translates into CASGLNSGRRTDTQYF. The chain employs TRBV12-5 and TRBJ2-3, with 10 bases that match TRBD2. CDR1 LGHNT and CDR2 FRNRAP come from the germline V gene. After removal of 2 bases from V and 3 bases from J, the junction contained 5 bases not matched to a gene. The CDR3 spans 16 residues. Supplemented by reference TRBV12-5 and TRBJ2-3, the full variable domain reads DARVTQTPRHKVTEMGQEVTMRCQPILGHNTVFWYRQTMMQGLELLAYFRNRAPLDDSGMPKDRFSAEMPDATLATLKIQPSEPRDSAVYFCASGLNSGRRTDTQYFGPGTRLTVL.

The chain employs TRBV27 and TRBJ2-5; 8 bases match TRBD1. In germline, CDR1 is MNHEY, CDR2 SMNVEV (reference sequence). This CDR3 has 15 residues. The J segment lost 9 bases and the V segment lost 4 bases, leaving 13 bases of the junction unmatched. CDR3 nucleotide sequence: TGTGCCAGCAGTTCCGCCCCGGACAGGGTGGGGGCCCAGTACTTC. It encodes CASSSAPDRVGAQYF.

This clonotype turned up a few times. The chain links TRBV6-5 to TRBJ1-1; no firm D call. The CDR3 contains 12 residues. With 6 bases removed from V and 1 base from J, the gap between germline ends came to 6 bases. Germline V gene sequence: CDR1 MNHEY, CDR2 SVGAGI. For the CDR3, the DNA is TGTGCCAGCAGATTAGAGAACACTGAAGCTTTCTTT. It is translated as CASRLENTEAFF.

The J gene is TRBJ2-5, the V gene TRBV18; D call uncertain. The CDR3 covers 13 residues. The V gene lost 1 base and the J gene lost 3 bases, with 6 bases spanning the gap. In germline, CDR1 is KGHSH, CDR2 LQKENI. The CDR3 spells CASSPLAEETQYF. For the CDR3, the DNA is TGTGCCAGCTCACCACTGGCAGAAGAGACCCAGTACTTC.

The rearrangement uses TRBV18 and TRBJ1-3, with a possible D match to TRBD1 (5 bases). Trimming stripped 0 bases from V and 9 bases from J, with 33 bases between. CDR1 is KGHSH and CDR2 is LQKENI in the germline V gene. The CDR3 has 21 amino acids. CDR3 sequence: CASSPPIRARQARTTDITIYF. As DNA, the CDR3 is TGTGCCAGCTCACCACCGATCCGCGCGCGCCAAGCTCGGACAACGGATATCACCATATATTTT.

The CDR3 reads CAISERAGGPNEQFF. The CDR3 nucleotides are TGTGCCATCAGTGAACGAGCGGGGGGGCCCAATGAGCAGTTCTTC. The V call is TRBV10-3, the J call TRBJ2-1; 10 nucleotides align to TRBD2. The CDR3 contains 15 residues. Germline V gene lookup returns CDR1 ENHRY and CDR2 SYGVKD. V trimming: 3 bases; J trimming: 6 bases; junction bases outside the gene matches: 5.

The chain combines TRBV9 with TRBJ2-7, with a tentative D call TRBD1 (5 bases). The germline V and J ends were trimmed by 3 bases and 5 bases, with 12 bases remaining between them. Germline CDR1 and CDR2: SGDLS and YYNGEE. The length of the CDR3 is 13 residues. CDR3 DNA: TGTGCCAGCAGCGCCCAGGGAATTAACGAGCAGTACTTC. Translation: CASSAQGINEQYF.